The clone carrying this T cell receptor (beta chain) showed up many times. Original methodology: Building a distant-metastasis classifier for papillary thyroid cancer drew on CDR3 differences across clinicopathological groups. TCRdb reassembled clones from the PCR reads with MiXCR. The V and J calls follow TCRdb's processing rather than the paper's. There are 35,000 to 50,000 clones in the sample; approximately 13% occur only once, and around a tenth lies in the top ten. V shed 8 bases and J shed 1 base, with 15 bases lying between them. CDR3 length: 15 residues. The germline V gene encodes CDR1 WNHNN and CDR2 SYGVQD (reference sequence). No treatment of any kind had been given to any patient before thyroid surgery. This sample is part of a study of metastatic and nonmetastatic thyroid tumors. Whole-study context: Repertoire comparisons spanned blood and tumor or nodule tissue from malignant and benign thyroid patients.

V and J are TRBV10-1 and TRBJ2-4; D may correspond to TRBD1 or TRBD2 (6 bases each). The receptor was isolated from a female donor with papillary thyroid cancer or a benign thyroid nodule (not recorded which). Some clones in this sample may be carry-over from other donors' samples. Sequences were obtained from blood. The CDR3 reads CASGRGVAAKNIQYF. The CDR3 DNA follows: TGCGCCAGCGGAAGGGGGGTCGCCGCCAAAAACATTCAGTACTTC.